The 3 T cell receptor beta chains below come from one sample, sequenced in a study of neurological immune-mediated disorders. TCRdb redid the calling of the 5' RACE reads with MiXCR, one entry per CDR3 protein. The sample lists under 65,000 distinct CDR3 sequences, 24% seen once, with roughly 4.6% in the top ten. This sample's time point: technical triplicate 2. The source material was PBMCs. The receptors stem from a man between 60 and 75 years old with HTLV-1-associated myelopathy (HAM/TSP).

Ten or more counts support this clonotype. The rearrangement uses TRBV5-1 and TRBJ2-1, with D unresolved. Trimming left V 0 bases short and J 15 bases short, with 16 bases between. The CDR3 sequence is 13 residues long. Germline V gene lookup returns CDR1 SGHRS and CDR2 YFSETQ. CDR3 sequence (DNA): TGCGCCAGCAGCTTGGAAGGGAATGGGATCGGGTTCTTC. Protein: CASSLEGNGIGFF.

Many counts were recorded for this clonotype. The chain has TRBV5-6 and TRBJ2-2; D may be TRBD2 (6 bases). The CDR3 consists of 16 residues. Trimming left V 6 bases short and J 7 bases short, with 22 bases between. Germline V gene sequence: CDR1 SGHDT, CDR2 YYEEEE. The DNA of the CDR3 is TGTGCCAGCACCTCCTGGGGCGGGACCCTCGGCGGGGAGCTGTTTTTT. It codes for CASTSWGGTLGGELFF.

This clonotype was found many times. The chain uses TRBV5-1 and TRBJ2-3, with 9 bases lining up with TRBD1. CDR1 is SGHRS and CDR2 is YFSETQ in the germline V gene. V lost 1 base to trimming and J lost 5 bases; unmatched junction nucleotides: 5. This CDR3 is built from 15 residues. The CDR3 region is CASSLTGGREDTQYF. CDR3 nucleotides: TGCGCCAGCAGCTTGACAGGGGGCAGGGAAGATACGCAGTATTTT.